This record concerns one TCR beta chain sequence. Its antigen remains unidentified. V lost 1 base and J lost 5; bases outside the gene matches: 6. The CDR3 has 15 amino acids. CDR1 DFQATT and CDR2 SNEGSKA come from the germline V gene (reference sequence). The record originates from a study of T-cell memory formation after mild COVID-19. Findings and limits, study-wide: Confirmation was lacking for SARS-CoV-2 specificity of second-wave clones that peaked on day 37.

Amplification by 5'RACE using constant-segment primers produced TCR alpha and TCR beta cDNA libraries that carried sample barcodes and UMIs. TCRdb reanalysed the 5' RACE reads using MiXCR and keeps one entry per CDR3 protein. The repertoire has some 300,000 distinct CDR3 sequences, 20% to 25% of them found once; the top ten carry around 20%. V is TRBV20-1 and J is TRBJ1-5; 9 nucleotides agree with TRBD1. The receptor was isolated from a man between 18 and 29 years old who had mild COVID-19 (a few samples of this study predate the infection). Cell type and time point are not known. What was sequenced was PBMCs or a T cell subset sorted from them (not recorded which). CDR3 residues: CSARAWTGVDQPQHF. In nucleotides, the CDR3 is TGCAGTGCTAGAGCCTGGACAGGGGTCGATCAGCCCCAGCATTTT.